Presented here are 15 T cell receptor beta chains from one specimen sequenced in a study of T cell responses to AZD1222 COVID-19 vaccine. The repertoire was sequenced with immunoSEQ multiplex PCR; TCRdb's copy has only in-frame clones and lacks some. The data show about 140,000 clones, 92% seen once. Source: peripheral blood, taken on day 0 of AZD1222 vaccination. All receptors derive from an adult in good health.

The rearrangement uses TRBV12-3 or TRBV12-4 and TRBJ2-1; 8 bases line up with TRBD1. Unmatched junction bases numbered 6, after V lost 5 bases and J lost 12 bases. This CDR3 comprises 12 residues. This chain's CDR3 is CASSPRQGWQFF. CDR3 in DNA: TGTGCCAGCAGTCCTCGACAGGGGTGGCAGTTCTTC.

This clone has a single count. The chain combines TRBV28 with TRBJ2-7; unclear D gene. This CDR3 is built from 14 residues. The germline V gene has CDR1 MDHEN and CDR2 SYDVKM. V lost 7 bases, J lost 3 bases, and 16 bases lay in between. DNA of the CDR3: TGTGCCAGCACCTCGCAGGTGAAATTCTACGAGCAGTACTTC. Its protein is CASTSQVKFYEQYF. Variable domain in full (rest from reference TRBV28 and TRBJ2-7): DVKVTQSSRYLVKRTGEKVFLECVQDMDHENMFWYRQDPGLGLRLIYFSYDVKMKEKGDIPEGYSVSREKKERFSLILESASTNQTSMYLCASTSQVKFYEQYFGPGTRLTVT.

The V call is TRBV11-3, the J call TRBJ1-5; TRBD1 might be the D (6 bases). CDR1 and CDR2 (germline): SGHNT, YENEEA. Trimming shortened V by 3 bases and J by 6 bases, and 15 bases separated the two germline ends. The CDR3 is 15 residues long. This CDR3 reads CASSFGIPRGQPQHF. The CDR3 nucleotides are TGTGCCAGCAGCTTTGGCATTCCCAGGGGTCAGCCCCAGCATTTT.

This sequence joins TRBV19 and TRBJ1-5, with 11 bases fitting TRBD1. Per germline, CDR1 LNHDA and CDR2 SQIVND (reference sequence). The CDR3 runs to 15 residues. Trimming removed 7 bases from V and 0 bases from J; junction bases left unmatched: 2. The CDR3, as DNA: TGTGCCAGTACCGGGACAGGGGGTAGCAATCAGCCCCAGCATTTT. This translates into CASTGTGGSNQPQHF.

The chain recombines TRBV4-1 with TRBJ2-4, with TRBD2 matching over 9 bases. CDR3 length equals 14 residues. Germline CDR1 and CDR2: MGHRA and YSYEKL. Trimming took 2 bases from V and 6 from J; bases not matched to a gene: 2. CDR3 nucleotides: TGCGCCAGCAGCCAACTAGCGGGATCAAACATTCAGTACTTC. Its translation is CASSQLAGSNIQYF.

This chain connects TRBV5-5 to TRBJ2-3, with 12 bases identical to TRBD2. Trimming took 4 bases from V and 6 from J; bases not matched to a gene: 15. The CDR3 loop spans 18 amino acids. Germline V gene sequence: CDR1 SGHKS, CDR2 YYEKEE (reference sequence). CDR3 coding DNA: TGTGCCAGCAGCAAGACTAGCGGGAGCCCCCTGAGTTCGGATACGCAGTATTTT. It encodes CASSKTSGSPLSSDTQYF.

V is TRBV19 and J is TRBJ2-5; D is ambiguous. CDR3 size: 11 residues. Germline V gene lookup returns CDR1 LNHDA and CDR2 SQIVND (reference sequence). The V gene lost 2 bases and the J gene lost 3 bases, with 1 base spanning the gap. CDR3 region: CASSIKETQYF. The CDR3 region has the DNA TGTGCCAGTAGTATAAAAGAGACCCAGTACTTC.

There are a few counts of this clone. The chain couples TRBV6-5 to TRBJ2-7; TRBD1 matches at 9 bases. CDR3 size: 14 residues. The trim removed 10 bases at V and 2 bases at J, leaving 9 bases unmatched. From germline, CDR1 is MNHEY and CDR2 SVGAGI. The CDR3 DNA reads as TGTGCCACCAAATGGGGACAGGGACCCTACGAGCAGTACTTC. This sequence encodes CATKWGQGPYEQYF.

The J gene is TRBJ2-7, the V gene TRBV5-6; D unresolved. CDR3 size: 14 residues. In germline, CDR1 is SGHDT, CDR2 YYEEEE. Deletions cut 0 bases from V and 3 bases from J, with 10 bases between. Here the CDR3 DNA reads TGTGCCAGCAGCTTGGGGGCTAATAACTACGAGCAGTACTTC. This sequence encodes CASSLGANNYEQYF.

This chain links TRBV28 with TRBJ1-1; D is unresolved. The CDR3 totals 13 residues. The germline V gene has CDR1 MDHEN and CDR2 SYDVKM. Between the trimmed V and J ends, which lost 6 bases and 4 bases, there was a span of 12 bases. The CDR3 DNA reads as TGTGCCAGCAGCCGATCGGGTGGCACTGAAGCTTTCTTT. Its translation: CASSRSGGTEAFF.

CDR3 loop: CASSLVPGYEQYF. The CDR3 nucleotides are TGTGCCAGCAGCTTAGTCCCCGGCTACGAGCAGTACTTC. The chain has TRBV7-2 and TRBJ2-7; no firm D call. CDR3 size: 13 residues. Germline CDR1 reads SGHTA; CDR2 reads FQGNSA. Trimming pared 1 base from V and 3 bases from J, leaving 7 bases between.

This chain joins TRBV3-1 (or the pseudogene TRBV3-2) and TRBJ2-3; D is unresolved. With 2 bases removed from V and 0 bases from J, the gap between germline ends came to 9 bases. Germline CDR1 and CDR2: LGHDT and YNNKEL (reference sequence). CDR3 length: 15 residues. CDR3 DNA sequence: TGTGCCAGCAGCCAACAGGCTACCAGCACAGATACGCAGTATTTT. Protein: CASSQQATSTDTQYF.

The V and J genes are TRBV27 and TRBJ2-7; TRBD1 matches 9 bases. The CDR3 has 12 amino acids. After removal of 4 bases from V and 9 bases from J, the junction contained 4 bases not matched to a gene. Germline lookup yields CDR1 MNHEY and CDR2 SMNVEV (reference sequence). The CDR3 is CASSSTGGTQYF. The CDR3 coding sequence is TGTGCCAGCAGTTCAACAGGGGGCACGCAGTACTTC.

Here the CDR3 reads CASGPSKALSGNTIYF. CDR3 coding DNA: TGTGCCAGCGGTCCTTCCAAAGCCCTCTCTGGAAACACCATATATTTT. The rearrangement uses TRBV11-3 and TRBJ1-3; the D is unclear. Between the trimmed V and J ends, which lost 8 bases and 0 bases, there was a span of 17 bases. The germline CDR1 and CDR2 sequences are SGHNT and YENEEA. The CDR3 has 16 residues. The full variable domain, in which reference TRBV11-3 and TRBJ1-3 provide the parts outside the CDR3, is EAGVVQSPRYKIIEKKQPVAFWCNPISGHNTLYWYLQNLGQGPELLIRYENEEAVDDSQLPKDRFSAERLKGVDSTLKIQPAELGDSAVYLCASGPSKALSGNTIYFGEGSWLTVV.

V usage is TRBV7-2 and J usage is TRBJ1-1, with 8 bases lining up with TRBD1. The CDR3 length is 13 residues. Germline V gives CDR1 SGHTA, CDR2 FQGNSA. V was pared by 6 bases and J by 7 bases, with 7 bases of the junction left unmatched. The CDR3 spells CASRMGQVLEAFF. The CDR3 DNA reads as TGTGCCAGCAGAATGGGACAGGTGCTTGAAGCTTTCTTT.